The clone carrying this T cell receptor (beta chain) was found a few times. The sample comes from a study of control samples from healthy donors and cancer patients. Profiled with immunoSEQ multiplex PCR; TCRdb holds only in-frame clones, not every one. The data contain around 130,000 clones, over 75% of them seen just once; the ten biggest clones take up roughly 3.2%. The source of this sequence is a man aged 50-59 years in good health. Sequenced input: blood.

CDR3 in DNA: TGTGCCACCAGCAGACTCAGGGGTGTATACAATGAGCAGTTCTTC. Encoded protein: CATSRLRGVYNEQFF. The rearrangement joins TRBV15 to TRBJ2-1; TRBD1 might be the D (6 bases). The V gene lost 2 bases and the J gene lost 4 bases, with 12 bases spanning the gap. The CDR3 is made up of 15 amino acids. The germline gives CDR1 LNHNV, CDR2 YYDKDF (reference sequence).